This T cell receptor beta chain was profiled in a study of shared clonotypes between healthy human individuals. CDR1 SGHKS and CDR2 YYEKEE come from the germline V gene (reference sequence). The CDR3 is 13 amino acids. Deletions cut 5 bases from V and 8 bases from J, with 14 bases between. It was at deep level that the assay was run. Assay used: immunoSEQ multiplex PCR; TCRdb lists only in-frame clones, some missing. The sample holds about 2.3 million clones; less than 95% are singletons and the top ten take about 0.36%. The chain uses TRBV5-5 and TRBJ2-1, with D maybe TRBD1 (6 bases). Sequencing was performed on naive CD4+ T cells from PBMCs. Regarding subset: CD45RA+ positively selected. This TCR derives from a man aged 18 to 30 in good health. Some clones in this sample may be carry-over from other donors' samples. DNA for the CDR3: TGTGCCAGCAGACAGGGCCGAGCGGATGAGCAGTTCTTC. Its translation: CASRQGRADEQFF.